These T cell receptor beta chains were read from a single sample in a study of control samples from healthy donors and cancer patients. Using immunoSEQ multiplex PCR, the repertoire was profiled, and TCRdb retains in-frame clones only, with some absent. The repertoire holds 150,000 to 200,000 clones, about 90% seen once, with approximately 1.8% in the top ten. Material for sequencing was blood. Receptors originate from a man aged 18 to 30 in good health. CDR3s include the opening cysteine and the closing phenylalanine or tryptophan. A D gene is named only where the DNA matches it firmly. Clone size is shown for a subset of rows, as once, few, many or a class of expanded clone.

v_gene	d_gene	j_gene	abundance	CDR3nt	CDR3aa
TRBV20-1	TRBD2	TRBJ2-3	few	TGCAGTGCGAGTAGCGGGGTTAGCACAGATACGCAGTATTTT	CSASSGVSTDTQYF
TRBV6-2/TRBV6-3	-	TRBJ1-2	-	TGTGCCAGCAGTTCCCAACCACAGACTAACTATGGCTACACCTTC	CASSSQPQTNYGYTF
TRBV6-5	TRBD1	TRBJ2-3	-	TGTGCCAGCAGCCAGGACAGGGAAACGGATACGCAGTATTTT	CASSQDRETDTQYF
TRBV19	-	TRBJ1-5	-	TGTGCCAGTAGTATAGACAGTTCTCATCAGCCCCAGCATTTT	CASSIDSSHQPQHF
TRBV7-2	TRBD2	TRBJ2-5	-	TGTGCCAGCAGCCTCCCGACACTAGCGGGGGCCCATCAAGAGACCCAGTACTTC	CASSLPTLAGAHQETQYF
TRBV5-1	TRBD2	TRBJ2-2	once	TGCGCCAGCTCGACTAGCGGGGGGACCGGGGAGCTGTTTTTT	CASSTSGGTGELFF
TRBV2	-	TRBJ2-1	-	TGTGCCAGCAGCCCTCAGGGCAATGAGCAGTTCTTC	CASSPQGNEQFF
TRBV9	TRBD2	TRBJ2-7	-	TGTGCCAGCAGCGGCGGGGGGGCCAGCGAGCAGTACTTC	CASSGGGASEQYF
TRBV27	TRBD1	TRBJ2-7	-	TGTGCCAGCAGTCTCTCGGACAGGGGCTACGAGCAGTACTTC	CASSLSDRGYEQYF
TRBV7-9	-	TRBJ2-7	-	TGTGCCAGCAGCTTAGGTTGGGACTTGTCCTACGAGCAGTACTTC	CASSLGWDLSYEQYF
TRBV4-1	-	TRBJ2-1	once	TGCGCCAGCAGCCAAGAGGGGACATTCTACAATGAGCAGTTCTTC	CASSQEGTFYNEQFF
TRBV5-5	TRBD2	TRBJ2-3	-	TGTGCCAGCAGCTCGGGACGGTGGAGCGGGGGGACCACAGATACGCAGTATTTT	CASSSGRWSGGTTDTQYF
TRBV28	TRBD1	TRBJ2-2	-	TGTGCCAGCAGTTTCAGGGGGCGCAAGGCCGGGGAGCTGTTTTTT	CASSFRGRKAGELFF
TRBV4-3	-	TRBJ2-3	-	TGCGCCAGCAGCCAAGATCCGTACTATCGCACAGATACGCAGTATTTT	CASSQDPYYRTDTQYF
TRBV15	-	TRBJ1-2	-	TGTGCCACCAACCCGGGGCGACAGAGGGGTGGCTACACCTTC	CATNPGRQRGGYTF